The clone carrying this T cell receptor (beta chain) came up many times. This sample was taken from a study of breast tumors, draining lymph nodes, adjacent tissues. This CDR3 is 13 amino acids long. V was clipped by 10 bases and J by 7 bases, with 19 bases between them. Germline-derived CDR1 and CDR2 are LNHDA and SQIVND (reference sequence). In TCRdb, the multiplex PCR reads were re-called with MiXCR into one record per CDR3 protein. The data show about 53,000 distinct CDR3 sequences, approximately 45% seen once. The chain employs TRBV19 and TRBJ1-2, with a tentative D call TRBD1 (5 bases). The TCR originated in a female donor with breast cancer. Some clones in this sample may be carry-over from other donors' samples. The material sequenced was breast tumor tissue. The CDR3 sequence is CATTTGFESGYTF. For the CDR3, the DNA is TGTGCCACCACCACAGGATTCGAGTCTGGCTACACCTTC.